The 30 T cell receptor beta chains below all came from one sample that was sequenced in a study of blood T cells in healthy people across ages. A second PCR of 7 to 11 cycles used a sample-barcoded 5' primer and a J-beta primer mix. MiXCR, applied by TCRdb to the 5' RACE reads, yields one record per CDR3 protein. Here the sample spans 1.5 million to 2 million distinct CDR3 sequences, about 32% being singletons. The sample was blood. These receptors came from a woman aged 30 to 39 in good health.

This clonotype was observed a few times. The CDR3 nucleotides read TGTGCCAGCAGCCCCTGGTCCCCTTCCGGACTAGCGGAATTCTACGAGCAGTACTTC. Amino acids: CASSPWSPSGLAEFYEQYF. The chain recombines TRBV6-1 with TRBJ2-5, with TRBD2 matching 10 bases. The last part of the DNA fits TRBJ2-7 better; the J call may be wrong. CDR1 is MNHNS and CDR2 is SASEGT in the germline V gene. CDR3 length: 19 amino acids.

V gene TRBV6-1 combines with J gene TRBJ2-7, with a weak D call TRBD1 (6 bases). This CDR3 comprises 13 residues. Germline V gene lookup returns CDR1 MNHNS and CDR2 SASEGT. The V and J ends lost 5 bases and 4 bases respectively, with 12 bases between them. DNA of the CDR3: TGTGCCAGCAGTCTCCGGGACATATACGAGCAGTACTTC. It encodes CASSLRDIYEQYF.

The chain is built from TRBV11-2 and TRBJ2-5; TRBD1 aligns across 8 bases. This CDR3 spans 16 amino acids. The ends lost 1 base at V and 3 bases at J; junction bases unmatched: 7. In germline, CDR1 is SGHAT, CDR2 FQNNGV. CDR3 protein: CASSLGGRGREETQYF. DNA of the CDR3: TGTGCCAGCAGCTTAGGGGGCAGGGGGCGCGAAGAGACCCAGTACTTC.

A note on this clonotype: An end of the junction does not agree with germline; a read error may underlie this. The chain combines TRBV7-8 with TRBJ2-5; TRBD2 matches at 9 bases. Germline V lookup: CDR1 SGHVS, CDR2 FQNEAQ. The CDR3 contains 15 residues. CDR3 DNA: TGTGCCAGCAGCTCCCGGACTAGCGACCAAGAGGCCCAGTACTTC. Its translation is CASSSRTSDQEAQYF.

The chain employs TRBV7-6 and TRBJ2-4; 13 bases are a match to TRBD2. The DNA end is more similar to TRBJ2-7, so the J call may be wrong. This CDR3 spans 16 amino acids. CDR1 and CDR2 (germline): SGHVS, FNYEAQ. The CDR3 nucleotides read TGTGCCAGCGGTGCCGGGACTAGCGGGATCGACTACGAGCAGTACTTC. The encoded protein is CASGAGTSGIDYEQYF.

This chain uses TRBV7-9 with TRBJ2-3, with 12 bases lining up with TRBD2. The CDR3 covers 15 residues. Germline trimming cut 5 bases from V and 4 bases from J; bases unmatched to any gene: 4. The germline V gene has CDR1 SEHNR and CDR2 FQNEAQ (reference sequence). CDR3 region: CASSARLAGADTQYF. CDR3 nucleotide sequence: TGTGCCAGCAGCGCGCGACTAGCGGGGGCAGATACGCAGTATTTT.

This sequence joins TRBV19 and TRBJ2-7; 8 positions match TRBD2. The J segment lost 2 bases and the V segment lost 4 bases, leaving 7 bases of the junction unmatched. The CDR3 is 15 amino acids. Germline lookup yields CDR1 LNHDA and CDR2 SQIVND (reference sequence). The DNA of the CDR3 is TGTGCCAGTAGTAGCCTCCGGGGGGGCGCCTACGAGCAGTACTTC. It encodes CASSSLRGGAYEQYF.

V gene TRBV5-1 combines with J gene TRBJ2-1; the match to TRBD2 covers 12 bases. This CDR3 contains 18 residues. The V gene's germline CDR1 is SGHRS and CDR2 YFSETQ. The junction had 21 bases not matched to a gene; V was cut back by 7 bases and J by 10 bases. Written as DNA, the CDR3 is TGCGCCAGCGGAAAGTTAGGGGGACTAGCGGGCCCTAAGTTGGAGCAGTTCTTC. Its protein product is CASGKLGGLAGPKLEQFF.

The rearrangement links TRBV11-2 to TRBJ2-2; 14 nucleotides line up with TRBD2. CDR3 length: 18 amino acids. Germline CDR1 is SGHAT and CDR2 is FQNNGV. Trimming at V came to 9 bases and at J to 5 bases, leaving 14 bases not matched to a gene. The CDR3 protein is CASTLGTSGGMRTGELFF. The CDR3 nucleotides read TGTGCCAGTACACTCGGGACTAGCGGGGGCATGCGGACCGGGGAGCTGTTTTTT.

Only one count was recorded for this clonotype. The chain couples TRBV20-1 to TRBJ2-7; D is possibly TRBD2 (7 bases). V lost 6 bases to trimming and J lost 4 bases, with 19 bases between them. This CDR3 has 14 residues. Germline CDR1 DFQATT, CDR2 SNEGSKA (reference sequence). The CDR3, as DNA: TGCAGTGCCTACCCGGGGGGCCCACCTTACGAGCAGTACTTC. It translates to CSAYPGGPPYEQYF.

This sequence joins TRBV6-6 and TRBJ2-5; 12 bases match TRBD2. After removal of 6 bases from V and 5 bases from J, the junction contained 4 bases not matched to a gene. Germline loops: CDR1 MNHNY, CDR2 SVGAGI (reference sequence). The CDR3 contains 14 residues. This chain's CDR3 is CASRKGLAGETQYF. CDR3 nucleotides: TGTGCCAGCAGAAAAGGACTAGCGGGGGAGACCCAGTACTTC.

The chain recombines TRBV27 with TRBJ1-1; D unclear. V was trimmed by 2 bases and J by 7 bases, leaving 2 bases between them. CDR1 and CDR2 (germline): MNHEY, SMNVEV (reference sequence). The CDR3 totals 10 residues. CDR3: CASSLVEAFF. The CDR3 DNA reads TGTGCCAGCAGTTTAGTTGAAGCTTTCTTT.

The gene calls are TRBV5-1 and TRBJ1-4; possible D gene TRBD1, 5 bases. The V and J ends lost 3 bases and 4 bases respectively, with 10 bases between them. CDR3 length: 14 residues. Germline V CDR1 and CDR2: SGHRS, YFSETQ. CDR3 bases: TGCGCCAGCAGCTCCCGGACATATAATGAAAAACTGTTTTTT. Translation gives CASSSRTYNEKLFF.

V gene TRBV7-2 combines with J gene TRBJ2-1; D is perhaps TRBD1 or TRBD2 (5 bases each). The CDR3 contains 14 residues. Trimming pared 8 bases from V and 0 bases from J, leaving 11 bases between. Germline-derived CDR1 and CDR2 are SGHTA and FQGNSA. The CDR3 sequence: CASERGTSYNEQFF. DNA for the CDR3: TGTGCCAGCGAGAGAGGGACCTCCTACAATGAGCAGTTCTTC.

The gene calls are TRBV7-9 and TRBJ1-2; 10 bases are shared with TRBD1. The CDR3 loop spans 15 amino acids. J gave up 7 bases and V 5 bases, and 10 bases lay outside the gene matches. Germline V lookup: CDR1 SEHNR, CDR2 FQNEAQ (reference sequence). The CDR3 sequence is CASSLGEGTGAGYTF. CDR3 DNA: TGTGCCAGCAGCCTAGGAGAGGGGACAGGGGCTGGCTACACCTTC.

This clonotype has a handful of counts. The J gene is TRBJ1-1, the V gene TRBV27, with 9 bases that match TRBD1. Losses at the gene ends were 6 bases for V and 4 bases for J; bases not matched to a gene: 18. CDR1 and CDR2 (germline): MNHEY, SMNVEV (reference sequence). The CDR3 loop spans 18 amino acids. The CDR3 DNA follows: TGTGCCAGCAGGAAGGTCTTCCGGGACAGGGAAGGGATCACTGAAGCTTTCTTT. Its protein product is CASRKVFRDREGITEAFF.

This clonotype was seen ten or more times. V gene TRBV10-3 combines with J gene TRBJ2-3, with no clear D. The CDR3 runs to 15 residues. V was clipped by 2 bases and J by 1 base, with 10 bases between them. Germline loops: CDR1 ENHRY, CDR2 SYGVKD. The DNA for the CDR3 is TGTGCCATCAGTGAGGAAGTACTGCGCACAGATACGCAGTATTTT. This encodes CAISEEVLRTDTQYF.

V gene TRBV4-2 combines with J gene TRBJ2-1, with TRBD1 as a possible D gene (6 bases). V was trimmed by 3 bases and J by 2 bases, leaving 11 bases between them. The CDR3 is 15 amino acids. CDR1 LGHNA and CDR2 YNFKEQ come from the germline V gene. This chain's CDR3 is CASSQPTGTYNEQFF. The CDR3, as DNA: TGTGCCAGCAGCCAGCCGACAGGAACCTACAATGAGCAGTTCTTC.

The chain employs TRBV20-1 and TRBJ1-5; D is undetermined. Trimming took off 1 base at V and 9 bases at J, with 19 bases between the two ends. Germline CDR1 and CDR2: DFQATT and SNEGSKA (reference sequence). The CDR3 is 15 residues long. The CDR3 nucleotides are TGCAGTGCTAGAGTTGCGGGAATTGGGATGGGGCCCCAGCATTTT. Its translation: CSARVAGIGMGPQHF.

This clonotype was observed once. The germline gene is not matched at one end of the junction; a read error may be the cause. The CDR3 DNA reads TGTGCCATCAGTGAGTCTGAGCTAGGGTACGAGCGGTACTTC. Residues: CAISESELGYERYF. The chain carries TRBV10-3 and TRBJ2-7; D ambiguous. There are 14 residues in the CDR3. Germline loops: CDR1 ENHRY, CDR2 SYGVKD.

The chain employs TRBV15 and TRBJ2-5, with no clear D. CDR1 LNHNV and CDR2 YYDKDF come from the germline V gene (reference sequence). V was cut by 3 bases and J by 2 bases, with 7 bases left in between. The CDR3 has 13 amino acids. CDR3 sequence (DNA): TGTGCCACCAGCAGCCAGAAGCAAGAGACCCAGTACTTC. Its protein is CATSSQKQETQYF.

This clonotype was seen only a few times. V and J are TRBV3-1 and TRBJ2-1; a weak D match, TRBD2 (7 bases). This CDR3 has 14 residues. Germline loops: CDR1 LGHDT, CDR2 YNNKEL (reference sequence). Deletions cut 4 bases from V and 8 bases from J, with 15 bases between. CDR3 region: CASSRPGGGDEQFF. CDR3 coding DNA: TGTGCCAGCAGCCGCCCGGGGGGCGGAGATGAGCAGTTCTTC.

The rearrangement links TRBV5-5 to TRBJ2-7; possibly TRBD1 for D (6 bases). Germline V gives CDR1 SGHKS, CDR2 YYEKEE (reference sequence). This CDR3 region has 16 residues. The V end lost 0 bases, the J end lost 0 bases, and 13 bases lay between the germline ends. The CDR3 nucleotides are TGTGCCAGCAGCTTGGGGGGGACATGGAGCTCCTACGAGCAGTACTTC. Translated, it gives CASSLGGTWSSYEQYF.

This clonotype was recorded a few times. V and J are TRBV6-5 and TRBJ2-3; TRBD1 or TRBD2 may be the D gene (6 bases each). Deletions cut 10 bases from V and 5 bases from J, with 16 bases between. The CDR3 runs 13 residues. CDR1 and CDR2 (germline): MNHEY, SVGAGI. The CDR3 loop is CATRRGFQDTQYF. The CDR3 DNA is TGTGCCACTCGGAGGGGGTTCCAAGATACGCAGTATTTT.

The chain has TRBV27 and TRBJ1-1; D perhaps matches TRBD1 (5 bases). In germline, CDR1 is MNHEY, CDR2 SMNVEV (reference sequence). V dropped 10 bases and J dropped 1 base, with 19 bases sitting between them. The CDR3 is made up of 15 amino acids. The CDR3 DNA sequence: TGTGCCACTAAACGGGGGGTAGTAGGGAACACTGAAGCTTTCTTT. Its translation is CATKRGVVGNTEAFF.

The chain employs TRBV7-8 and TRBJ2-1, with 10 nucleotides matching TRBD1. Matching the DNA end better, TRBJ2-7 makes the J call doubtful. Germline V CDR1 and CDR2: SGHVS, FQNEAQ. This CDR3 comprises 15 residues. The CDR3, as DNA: TGTGCCAGCAGCTTAGAGACAGGGGGCTACAATGAGCAGTACTTC. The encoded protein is CASSLETGGYNEQYF.

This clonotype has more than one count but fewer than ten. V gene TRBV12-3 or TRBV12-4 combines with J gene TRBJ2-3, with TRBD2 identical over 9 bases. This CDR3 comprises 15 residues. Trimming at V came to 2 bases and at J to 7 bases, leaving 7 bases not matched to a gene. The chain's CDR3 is CASSLIAGEGNTQYF. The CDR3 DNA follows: TGTGCCAGCAGTTTAATAGCGGGAGAGGGAAATACGCAGTATTTT.

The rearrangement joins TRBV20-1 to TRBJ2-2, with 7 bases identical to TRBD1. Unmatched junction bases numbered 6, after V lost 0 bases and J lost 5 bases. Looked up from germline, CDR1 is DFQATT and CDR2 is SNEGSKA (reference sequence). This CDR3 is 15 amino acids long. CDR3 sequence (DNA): TGCAGTGCTAGAGATCAGGGGGTTTGGACCGGGGAGCTGTTTTTT. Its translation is CSARDQGVWTGELFF.

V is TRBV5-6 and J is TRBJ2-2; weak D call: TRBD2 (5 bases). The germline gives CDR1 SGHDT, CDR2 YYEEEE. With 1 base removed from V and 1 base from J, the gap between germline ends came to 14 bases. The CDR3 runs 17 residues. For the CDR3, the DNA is TGTGCCAGCAGCTTGTGGGGAAGAGGGTGGAACACCGGGGAGCTGTTTTTT. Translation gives CASSLWGRGWNTGELFF.

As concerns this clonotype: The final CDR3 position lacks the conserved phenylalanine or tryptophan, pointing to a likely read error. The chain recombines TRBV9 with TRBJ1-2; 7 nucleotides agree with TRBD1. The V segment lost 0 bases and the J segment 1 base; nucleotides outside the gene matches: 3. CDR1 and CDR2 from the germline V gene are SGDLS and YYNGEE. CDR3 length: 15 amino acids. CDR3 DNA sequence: TGTGCCAGCAGCGTAGGGGCAGGGGGTAACTATGGCTACACCGTC. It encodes CASSVGAGGNYGYTV.